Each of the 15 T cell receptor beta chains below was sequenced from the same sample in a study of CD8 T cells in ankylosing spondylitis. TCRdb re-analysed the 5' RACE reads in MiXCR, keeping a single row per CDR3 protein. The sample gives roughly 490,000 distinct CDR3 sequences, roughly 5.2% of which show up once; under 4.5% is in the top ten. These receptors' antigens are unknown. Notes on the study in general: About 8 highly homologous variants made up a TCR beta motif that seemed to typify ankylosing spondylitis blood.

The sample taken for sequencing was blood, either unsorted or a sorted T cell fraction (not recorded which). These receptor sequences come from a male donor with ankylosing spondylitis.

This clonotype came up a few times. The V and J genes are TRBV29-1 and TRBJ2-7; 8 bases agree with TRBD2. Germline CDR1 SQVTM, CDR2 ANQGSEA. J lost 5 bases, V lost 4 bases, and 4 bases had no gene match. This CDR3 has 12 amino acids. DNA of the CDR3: TGCAGCGTTGCTAGCGGGCGGAACGAGCAGTACTTC. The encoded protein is CSVASGRNEQYF.

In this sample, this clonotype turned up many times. The CDR3 loop is CASSLGQGASEGYTF. CDR3 DNA sequence: TGTGCCAGCAGCCTCGGACAGGGGGCAAGTGAGGGCTACACCTTC. This chain uses TRBV7-3 with TRBJ1-2, with 11 bases identical to TRBD1. Per the germline V gene, CDR1 is SGHTA and CDR2 is FQGTGA. The CDR3 has 15 amino acids. Trimming removed 5 bases from V and 8 bases from J; junction bases left unmatched: 10. The whole variable domain, remainder taken from reference TRBV7-3 and TRBJ1-2, is GAGVSQTPSNKVTEKGKYVELRCDPISGHTALYWYRQSLGQGPEFLIYFQGTGAADDSGLPNDRFFAVRPEGSVSTLKIQRTERGDSAVYLCASSLGQGASEGYTFGSGTRLTVV.

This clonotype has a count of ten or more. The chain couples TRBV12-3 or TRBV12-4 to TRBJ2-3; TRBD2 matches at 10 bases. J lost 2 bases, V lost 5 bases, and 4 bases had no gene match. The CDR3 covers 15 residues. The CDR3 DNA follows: TGTGCCAGCAGTCCAGGACTAGCGGACACAGATACGCAGTATTTT. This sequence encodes CASSPGLADTDTQYF.

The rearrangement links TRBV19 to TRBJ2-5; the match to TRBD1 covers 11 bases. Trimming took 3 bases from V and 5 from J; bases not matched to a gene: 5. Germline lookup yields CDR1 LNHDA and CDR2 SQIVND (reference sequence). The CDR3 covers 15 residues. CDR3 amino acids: CASSIGQGADETQYF. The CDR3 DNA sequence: TGTGCCAGTAGTATCGGACAGGGGGCTGATGAGACCCAGTACTTC.

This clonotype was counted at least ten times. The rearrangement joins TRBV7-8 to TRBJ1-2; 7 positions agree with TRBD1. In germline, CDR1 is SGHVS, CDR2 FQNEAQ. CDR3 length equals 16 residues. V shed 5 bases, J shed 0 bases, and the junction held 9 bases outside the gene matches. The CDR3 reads CASSRGNRGPNYGYTF. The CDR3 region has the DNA TGTGCCAGCAGCAGGGGGAACAGGGGCCCTAACTATGGCTACACCTTC.

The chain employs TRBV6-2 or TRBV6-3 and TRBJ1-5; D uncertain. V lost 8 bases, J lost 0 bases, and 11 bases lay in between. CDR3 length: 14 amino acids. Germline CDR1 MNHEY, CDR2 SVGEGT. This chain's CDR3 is CASGSRLSNQPQHF. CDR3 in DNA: TGTGCCAGCGGAAGCAGACTTAGCAATCAGCCCCAGCATTTT.

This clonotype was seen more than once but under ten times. CDR3 in DNA: TGTGCCAGCAGCTCAGGGGACTTCAGCACAGATACGCAGTATTTT. It encodes CASSSGDFSTDTQYF. V is TRBV7-2 and J is TRBJ2-3; D tentatively fits TRBD1 or TRBD2 (6 bases each). The germline V gene has CDR1 SGHTA and CDR2 FQGNSA. The V and J ends lost 4 bases and 0 bases respectively, with 11 bases between them. There are 15 residues in the CDR3.

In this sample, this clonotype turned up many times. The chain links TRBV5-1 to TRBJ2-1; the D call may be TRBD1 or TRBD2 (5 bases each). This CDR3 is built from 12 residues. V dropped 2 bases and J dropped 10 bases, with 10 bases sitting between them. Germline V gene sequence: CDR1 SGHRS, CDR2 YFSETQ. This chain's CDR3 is CASSFSGTEQFF. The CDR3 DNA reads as TGCGCCAGCAGCTTTTCGGGGACGGAGCAGTTCTTC. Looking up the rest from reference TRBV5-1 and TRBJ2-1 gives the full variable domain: KAGVTQTPRYLIKTRGQQVTLSCSPISGHRSVSWYQQTPGQGLQFLFEYFSETQRNKGNFPGRFSGRQFSNSRSEMNVSTLELGDSALYLCASSFSGTEQFFGPGTRLTVL.

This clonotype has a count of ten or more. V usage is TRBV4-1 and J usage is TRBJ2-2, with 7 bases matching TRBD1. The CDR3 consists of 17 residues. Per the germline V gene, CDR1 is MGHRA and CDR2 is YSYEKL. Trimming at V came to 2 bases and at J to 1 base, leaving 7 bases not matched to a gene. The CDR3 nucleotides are TGCGCCAGCAGCCAAACGGGACAGAGTAAGAACACCGGGGAGCTGTTTTTT. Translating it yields CASSQTGQSKNTGELFF.

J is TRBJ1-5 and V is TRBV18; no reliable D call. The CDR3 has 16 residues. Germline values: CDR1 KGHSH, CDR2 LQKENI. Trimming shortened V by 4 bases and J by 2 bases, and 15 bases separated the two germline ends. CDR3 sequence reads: CASSLMEGRGNQPQHF. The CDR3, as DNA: TGTGCCAGCTCACTAATGGAGGGTAGAGGCAATCAGCCCCAGCATTTT.

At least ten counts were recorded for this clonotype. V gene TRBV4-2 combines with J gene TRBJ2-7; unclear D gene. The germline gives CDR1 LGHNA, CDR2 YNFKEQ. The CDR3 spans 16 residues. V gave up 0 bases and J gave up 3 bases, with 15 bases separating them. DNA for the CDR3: TGTGCCAGCAGCCAAGAATTGACGGAGCCGGGCTACGAGCAGTACTTC. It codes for CASSQELTEPGYEQYF.

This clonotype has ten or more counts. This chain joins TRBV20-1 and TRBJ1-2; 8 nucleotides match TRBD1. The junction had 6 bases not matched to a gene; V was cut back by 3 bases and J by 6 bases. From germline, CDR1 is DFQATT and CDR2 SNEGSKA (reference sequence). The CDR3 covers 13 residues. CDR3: CSARSGQDHGYTF. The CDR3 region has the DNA TGCAGTGCTAGGTCGGGACAGGACCATGGCTACACCTTC.

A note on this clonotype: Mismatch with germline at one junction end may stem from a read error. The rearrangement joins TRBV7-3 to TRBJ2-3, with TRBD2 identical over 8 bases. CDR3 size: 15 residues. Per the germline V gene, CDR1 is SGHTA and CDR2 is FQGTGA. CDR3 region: CACSLGGGLTDTQYF. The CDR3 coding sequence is TGTGCCTGCAGCTTAGGCGGGGGGTTGACAGATACGCAGTATTTT. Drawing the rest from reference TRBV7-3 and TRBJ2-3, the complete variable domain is GAGVSQTPSNKVTEKGKYVELRCDPISGHTALYWYRQSLGQGPEFLIYFQGTGAADDSGLPNDRFFAVRPEGSVSTLKIQRTERGDSAVYLCACSLGGGLTDTQYFGPGTRLTVL.

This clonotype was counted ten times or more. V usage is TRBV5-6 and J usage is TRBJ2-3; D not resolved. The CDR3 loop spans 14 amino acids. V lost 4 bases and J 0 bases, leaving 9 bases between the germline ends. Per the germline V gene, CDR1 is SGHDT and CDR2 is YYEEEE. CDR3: CASSGFGSTDTQYF. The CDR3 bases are TGTGCCAGCAGCGGCTTCGGAAGCACAGATACGCAGTATTTT.

CDR3 DNA: TGTGCCAGCAGTGCCCGCGGCGGGACGGCTGAGCAGTTCTTC. This gives the protein CASSARGGTAEQFF. This sequence joins TRBV28 and TRBJ2-1, with a possible D match to TRBD2 (6 bases). The V gene's germline CDR1 is MDHEN and CDR2 SYDVKM. The V and J ends lost 5 bases and 9 bases respectively, with 17 bases between them. This CDR3 region has 14 residues.